This T cell receptor (beta chain) was recovered during a study of CXCR3-negative and CXCR3-positive naive CD8 T cells. Overall study findings and caveats: TCR strength was inferred from TRB CDR3 properties, while surface CD5 was comparable between naive subsets.

All CD8+ T cell subsets were sorted in triplicate at roughly 280,000 cells each. UMI labels and 5' RACE were used to prepare the TRB cDNA libraries. With the 5' RACE reads reprocessed, TCRdb shows one record per CDR3 protein and no DNA. Its listing shows roughly 48,000 distinct CDR3 sequences. On this clonotype: What it binds is not known.

Per germline, CDR1 SQVTM and CDR2 ANQGSEA. The CDR3 length is 12 residues. The specimen was memory CD8+ T cells from blood. The sequence came from a human donor in good health. Some clones in this sample may be carry-over from other donors' samples. The genes are TRBV29-1 and TRBJ2-7; TCRdb gives TRBD1 as the D gene, but with no DNA this cannot be confirmed. The CDR3 loop reads CSVELQAAEQYF.